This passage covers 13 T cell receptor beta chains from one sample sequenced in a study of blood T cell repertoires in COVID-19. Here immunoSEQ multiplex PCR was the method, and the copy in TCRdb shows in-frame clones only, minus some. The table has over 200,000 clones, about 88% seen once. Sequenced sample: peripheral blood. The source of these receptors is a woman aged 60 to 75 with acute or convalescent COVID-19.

The CDR3 DNA is TGTGCCAGCAGCTTAGACGAGTACTACTATGGCTACACCTTC. Its protein is CASSLDEYYYGYTF. The chain has TRBV7-2 and TRBJ1-2; D gene unclear. This CDR3 contains 14 residues. Trimming removed 1 base from V and 3 bases from J, with 9 bases in between. Germline V gives CDR1 SGHTA, CDR2 FQGNSA.

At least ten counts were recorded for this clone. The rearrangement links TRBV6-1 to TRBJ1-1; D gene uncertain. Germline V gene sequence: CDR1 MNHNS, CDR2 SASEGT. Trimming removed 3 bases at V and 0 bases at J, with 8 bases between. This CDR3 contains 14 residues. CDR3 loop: CASSDEAMNTEAFF. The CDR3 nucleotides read TGTGCCAGCAGTGATGAGGCTATGAACACTGAAGCTTTCTTT.

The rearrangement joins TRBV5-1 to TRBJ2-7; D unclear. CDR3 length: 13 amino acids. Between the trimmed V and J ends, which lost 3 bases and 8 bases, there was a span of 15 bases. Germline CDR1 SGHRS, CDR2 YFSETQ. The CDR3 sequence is CASSSLSEFQQYF. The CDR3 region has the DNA TGCGCCAGCAGCTCACTTTCCGAATTCCAGCAGTACTTC.

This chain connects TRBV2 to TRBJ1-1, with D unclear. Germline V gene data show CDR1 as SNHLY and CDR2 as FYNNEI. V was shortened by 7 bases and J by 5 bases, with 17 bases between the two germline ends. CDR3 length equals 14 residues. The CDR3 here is CASMSYGESTEAFF. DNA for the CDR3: TGTGCCAGCATGTCCTACGGAGAGTCGACTGAAGCTTTCTTT.

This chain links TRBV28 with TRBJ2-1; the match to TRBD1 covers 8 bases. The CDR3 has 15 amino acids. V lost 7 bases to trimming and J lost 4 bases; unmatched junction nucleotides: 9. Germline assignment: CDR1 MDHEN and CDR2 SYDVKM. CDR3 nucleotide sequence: TGTGCCAGCAAGATCGGGACAGGACGTTACAATGAGCAGTTCTTC. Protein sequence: CASKIGTGRYNEQFF.

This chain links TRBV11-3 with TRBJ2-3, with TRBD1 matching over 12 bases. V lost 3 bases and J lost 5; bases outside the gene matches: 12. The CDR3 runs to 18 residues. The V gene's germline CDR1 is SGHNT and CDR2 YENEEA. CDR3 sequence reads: CASSFVITGQGAGDTQYF. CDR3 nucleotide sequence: TGTGCCAGCAGCTTTGTTATAACGGGACAGGGGGCAGGAGATACGCAGTATTTT.

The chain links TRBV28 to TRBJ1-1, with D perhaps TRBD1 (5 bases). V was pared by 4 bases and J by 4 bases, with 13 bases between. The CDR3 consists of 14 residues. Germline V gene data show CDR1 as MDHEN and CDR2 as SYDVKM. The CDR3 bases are TGTGCCAGCAGTTCGGAGGGGAGGCGCACTGAAGCTTTCTTT. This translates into CASSSEGRRTEAFF.

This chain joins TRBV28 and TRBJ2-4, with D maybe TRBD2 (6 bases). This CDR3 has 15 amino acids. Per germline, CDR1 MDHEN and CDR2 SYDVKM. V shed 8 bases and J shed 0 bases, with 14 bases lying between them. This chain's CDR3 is CASSGAGTAKNIQYF. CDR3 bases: TGTGCCAGCTCGGGAGCCGGGACAGCCAAAAACATTCAGTACTTC.

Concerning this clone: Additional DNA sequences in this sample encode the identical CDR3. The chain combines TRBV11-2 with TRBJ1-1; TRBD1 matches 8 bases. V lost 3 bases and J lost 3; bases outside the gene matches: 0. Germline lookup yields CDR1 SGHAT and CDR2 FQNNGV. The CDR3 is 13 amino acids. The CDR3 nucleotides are TGTGCCAGCAGCTTGGACAGGGACACTGAAGCTTTCTTT. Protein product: CASSLDRDTEAFF.

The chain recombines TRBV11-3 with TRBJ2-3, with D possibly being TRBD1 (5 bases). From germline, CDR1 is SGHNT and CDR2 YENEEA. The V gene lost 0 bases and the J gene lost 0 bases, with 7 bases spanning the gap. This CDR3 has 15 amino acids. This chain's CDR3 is CASSLEGRSTDTQYF. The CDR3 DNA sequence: TGTGCCAGCAGCTTAGAGGGGCGGAGCACAGATACGCAGTATTTT.

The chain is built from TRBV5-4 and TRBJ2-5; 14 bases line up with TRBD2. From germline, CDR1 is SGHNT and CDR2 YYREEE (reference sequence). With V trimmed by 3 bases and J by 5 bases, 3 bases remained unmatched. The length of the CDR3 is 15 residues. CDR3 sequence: CASSSTSGRGETQYF. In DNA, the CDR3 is TGTGCCAGCAGCTCGACTAGCGGGAGGGGGGAGACCCAGTACTTC.

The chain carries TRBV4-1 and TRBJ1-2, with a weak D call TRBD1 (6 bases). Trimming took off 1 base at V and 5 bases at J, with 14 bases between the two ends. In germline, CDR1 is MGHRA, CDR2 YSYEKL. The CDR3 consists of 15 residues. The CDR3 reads CASSQGDMALYGYTF. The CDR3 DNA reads TGCGCCAGCAGCCAAGGGGACATGGCTTTGTATGGCTACACCTTC.

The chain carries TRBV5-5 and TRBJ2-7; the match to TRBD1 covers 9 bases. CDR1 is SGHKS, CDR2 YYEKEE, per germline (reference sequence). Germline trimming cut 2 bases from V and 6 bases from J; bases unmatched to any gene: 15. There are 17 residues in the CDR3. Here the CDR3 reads CASSFLLQGALTGEQYF. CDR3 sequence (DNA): TGTGCCAGCAGCTTTCTCCTACAGGGGGCGCTCACTGGCGAGCAGTACTTC.